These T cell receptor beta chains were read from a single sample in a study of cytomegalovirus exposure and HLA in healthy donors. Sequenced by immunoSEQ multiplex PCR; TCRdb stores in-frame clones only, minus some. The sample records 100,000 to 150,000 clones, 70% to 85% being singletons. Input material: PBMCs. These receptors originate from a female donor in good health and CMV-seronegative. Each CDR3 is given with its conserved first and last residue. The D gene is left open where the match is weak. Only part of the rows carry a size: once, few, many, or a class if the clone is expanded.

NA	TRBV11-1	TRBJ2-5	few	TGTGCCAGCAGCTTTGGACAGTCCCAAGAGACCCAGTACTTC	CASSFGQSQETQYF
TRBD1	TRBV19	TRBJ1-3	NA	TGTGCCAGTAGTTCGCAGGGGGTCTCTGGAAACACCATATATTTT	CASSSQGVSGNTIYF
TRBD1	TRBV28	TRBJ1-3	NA	TGTGCCACCCGGGACAGTCTAAGTGGAAACACCATATATTTT	CATRDSLSGNTIYF
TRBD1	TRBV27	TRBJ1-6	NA	TGTGCCAGCAGTCGTGGACAGGGAACCTGGCTTAAGCGTTCACCCCTCCACTTT	CASSRGQGTWLKRSPLHF
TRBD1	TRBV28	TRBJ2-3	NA	TGTGCCAGCAGTCCGGGACAGGGGGACGCAGATACGCAGTATTTT	CASSPGQGDADTQYF
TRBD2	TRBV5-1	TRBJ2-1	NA	TGCGCCAGCAGCGCGGGATCTAGCGGCTACAATGAGCAGTTCTTC	CASSAGSSGYNEQFF
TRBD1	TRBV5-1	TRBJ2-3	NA	TGCGCCAGCAGCTTAGGTACAGGGGCAGATACGCAGTATTTT	CASSLGTGADTQYF
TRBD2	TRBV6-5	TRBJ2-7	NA	TGTGCCAGCGGGCGGCGGGAGTCGGCCTACGAGCAGTACTTC	CASGRRESAYEQYF
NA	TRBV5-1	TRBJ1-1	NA	TGCGCCAGCAACGACGGACACCAAGAGTTAGCTTTCTTT	CASNDGHQELAFF
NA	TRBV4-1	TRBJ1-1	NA	TGCGCCAGCAGCCGTCGGACAGCTAACACTGAAGCTTTCTTT	CASSRRTANTEAFF
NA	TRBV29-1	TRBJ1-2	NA	TGCAGCGTTGGGGGGCTAAATGGCTACACCTTC	CSVGGLNGYTF
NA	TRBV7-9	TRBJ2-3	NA	TGTGCCAGCAGTCCTAGGAGGGGCGATGATACGCAGTATTTT	CASSPRRGDDTQYF
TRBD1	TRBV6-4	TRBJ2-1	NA	TGTGCCAGCAGTCCCGACAGGGGGTACAATGAGCAGTTCTTC	CASSPDRGYNEQFF
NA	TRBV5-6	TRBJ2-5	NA	TGTGCCAGCAGCGGGGTGGGGATAGCGGAAGAGACCCAGTACTTC	CASSGVGIAEETQYF
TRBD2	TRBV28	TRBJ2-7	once	TGTGCCAGCAGCATAGCGGGAGGCGATAACGAGCAGTACTTC	CASSIAGGDNEQYF
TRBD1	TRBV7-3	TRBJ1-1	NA	TGTGCCAGCAGCCGGACAGGGAACACTGAAGCTTTCTTT	CASSRTGNTEAFF
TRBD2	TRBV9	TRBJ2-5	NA	TGTGCCAGCAGCGTACTGGGGACTAGGGAAGAGACCCAGTACTTC	CASSVLGTREETQYF
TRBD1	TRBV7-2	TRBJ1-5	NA	TGTGCCAGCAGCTTTAGGGGGCCCAATCAGCCCCAGCATTTT	CASSFRGPNQPQHF